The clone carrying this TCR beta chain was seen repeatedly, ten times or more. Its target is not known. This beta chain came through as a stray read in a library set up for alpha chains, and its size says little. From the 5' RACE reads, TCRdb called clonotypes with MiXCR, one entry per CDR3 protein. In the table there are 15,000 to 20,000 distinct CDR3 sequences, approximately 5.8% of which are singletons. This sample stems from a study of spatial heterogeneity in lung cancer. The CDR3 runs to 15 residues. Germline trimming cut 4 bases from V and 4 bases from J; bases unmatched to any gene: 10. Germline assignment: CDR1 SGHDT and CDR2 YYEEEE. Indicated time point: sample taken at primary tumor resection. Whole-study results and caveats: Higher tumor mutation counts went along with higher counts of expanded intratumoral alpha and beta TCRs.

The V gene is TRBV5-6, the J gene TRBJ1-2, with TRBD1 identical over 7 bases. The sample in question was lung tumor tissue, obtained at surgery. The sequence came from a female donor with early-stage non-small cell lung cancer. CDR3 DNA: TGTGCCAGCAGCAGTAGTAGACAGGGCGGCTATGGCTACACCTTC. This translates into CASSSSRQGGYGYTF.